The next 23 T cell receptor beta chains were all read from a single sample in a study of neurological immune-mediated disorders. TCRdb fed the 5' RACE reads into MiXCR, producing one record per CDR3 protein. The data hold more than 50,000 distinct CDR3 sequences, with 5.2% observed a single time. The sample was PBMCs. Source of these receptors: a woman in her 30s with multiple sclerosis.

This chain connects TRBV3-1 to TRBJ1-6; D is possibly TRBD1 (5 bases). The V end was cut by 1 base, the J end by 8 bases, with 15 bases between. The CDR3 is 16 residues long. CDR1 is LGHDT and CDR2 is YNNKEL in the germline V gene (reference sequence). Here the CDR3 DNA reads TGTGCCAGCAGCCAAGGAGGGGCCCTAAGCGATTCACCCCTCCACTTT. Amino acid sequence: CASSQGGALSDSPLHF.

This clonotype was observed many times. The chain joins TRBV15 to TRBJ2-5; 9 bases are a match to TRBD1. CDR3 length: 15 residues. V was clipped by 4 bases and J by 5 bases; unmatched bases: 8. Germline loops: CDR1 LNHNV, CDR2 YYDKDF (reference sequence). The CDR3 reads CATSITGQGTETQYF. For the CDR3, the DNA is TGTGCCACCAGCATAACGGGACAGGGAACGGAGACCCAGTACTTC.

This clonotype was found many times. The CDR3 DNA reads as TGCAGTGCTAGGGAAGAGGTGACGGGGGGGCTCAATGAGCAGTTCTTC. It codes for CSAREEVTGGLNEQFF. The chain links TRBV20-1 to TRBJ2-1; 8 bases line up with TRBD2. The junction had 13 bases not matched to a gene; V was cut back by 3 bases and J by 6 bases. The CDR3 spans 16 residues. Per germline, CDR1 DFQATT and CDR2 SNEGSKA (reference sequence).

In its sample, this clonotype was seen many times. In DNA, the CDR3 is TGCGCCAGCAGCTTGGCTGGACAGGGGAAAAAACTGTTTTTT. It translates to CASSLAGQGKKLFF. The rearrangement uses TRBV5-1 and TRBJ1-4; 9 nucleotides match TRBD1. This CDR3 is built from 14 residues. V gave up 0 bases and J gave up 9 bases; unmatched junction bases: 3. CDR1 and CDR2 from the germline V gene are SGHRS and YFSETQ.

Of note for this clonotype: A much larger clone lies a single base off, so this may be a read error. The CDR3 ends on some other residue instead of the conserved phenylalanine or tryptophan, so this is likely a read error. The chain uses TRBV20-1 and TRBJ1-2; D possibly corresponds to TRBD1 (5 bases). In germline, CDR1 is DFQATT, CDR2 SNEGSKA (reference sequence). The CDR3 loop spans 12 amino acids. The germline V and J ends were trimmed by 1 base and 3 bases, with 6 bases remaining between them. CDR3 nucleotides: TGCAGTGCTAGAGTACAGGACTATGGCTACACCTAC. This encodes CSARVQDYGYTY.

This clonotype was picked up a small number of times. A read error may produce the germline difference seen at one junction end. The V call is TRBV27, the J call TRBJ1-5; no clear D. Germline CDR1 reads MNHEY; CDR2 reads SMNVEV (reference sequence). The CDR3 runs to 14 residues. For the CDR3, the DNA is TGTGCCAGCAGTGAGAAGCGGGCAAGGCAGCCCCAGAATTTT. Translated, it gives CASSEKRARQPQNF.

The CDR3 DNA is TGCGCCAGCAGCTTGGAACCTCCGGGACAGGGGGCAGGTTTGACTGAAGCTTTCTTT. Translated, it gives CASSLEPPGQGAGLTEAFF. V usage is TRBV5-1 and J usage is TRBJ1-1; 12 bases fit TRBD1. The CDR3 spans 19 residues. Germline CDR1 and CDR2: SGHRS and YFSETQ. V gave up 0 bases and J gave up 5 bases; unmatched junction bases: 14. The entire variable domain, with the rest obtained from reference TRBV5-1 and TRBJ1-1, is as follows: KAGVTQTPRYLIKTRGQQVTLSCSPISGHRSVSWYQQTPGQGLQFLFEYFSETQRNKGNFPGRFSGRQFSNSRSEMNVSTLELGDSALYLCASSLEPPGQGAGLTEAFFGQGTRLTVV.

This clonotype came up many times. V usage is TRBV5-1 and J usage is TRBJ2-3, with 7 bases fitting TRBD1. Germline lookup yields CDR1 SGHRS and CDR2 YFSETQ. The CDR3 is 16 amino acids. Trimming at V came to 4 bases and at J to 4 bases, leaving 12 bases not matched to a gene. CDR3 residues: CASSPEPGQRADTQYF. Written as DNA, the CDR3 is TGCGCCAGCAGCCCTGAACCGGGACAGAGAGCAGATACGCAGTATTTT.

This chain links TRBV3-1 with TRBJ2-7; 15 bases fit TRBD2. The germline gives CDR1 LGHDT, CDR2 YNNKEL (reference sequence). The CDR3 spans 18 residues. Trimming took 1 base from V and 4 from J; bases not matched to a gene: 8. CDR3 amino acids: CASSQGAGLAGGQYEQYF. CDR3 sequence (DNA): TGTGCCAGCAGCCAAGGAGCCGGACTAGCGGGGGGGCAATACGAGCAGTACTTC.

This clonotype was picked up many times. CDR3: CASSPLRRGASPLHF. CDR3 nucleotides: TGTGCCAGCAGCCCCCTTCGAAGGGGGGCCTCACCCCTCCACTTT. V usage is TRBV9 and J usage is TRBJ1-6, with TRBD1 as a possible D gene (6 bases). The germline V gene has CDR1 SGDLS and CDR2 YYNGEE. The CDR3 extends over 15 amino acids. V was trimmed by 4 bases and J by 10 bases, leaving 18 bases between them.

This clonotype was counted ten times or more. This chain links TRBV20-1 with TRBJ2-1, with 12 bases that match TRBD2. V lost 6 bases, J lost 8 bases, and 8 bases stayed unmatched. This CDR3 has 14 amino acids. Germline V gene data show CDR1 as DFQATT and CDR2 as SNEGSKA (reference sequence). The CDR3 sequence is CSATSGGQGDEQFF. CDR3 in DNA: TGCAGTGCGACTAGCGGGGGTCAGGGCGATGAGCAGTTCTTC.

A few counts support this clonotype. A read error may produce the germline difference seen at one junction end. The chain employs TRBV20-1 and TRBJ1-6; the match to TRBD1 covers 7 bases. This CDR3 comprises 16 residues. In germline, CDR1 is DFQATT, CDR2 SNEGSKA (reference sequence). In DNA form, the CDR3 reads TGCAGTGCTAGATGGGAGGGGGCCTCCTATAATTCACCCCTCAACTTT. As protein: CSARWEGASYNSPLNF.

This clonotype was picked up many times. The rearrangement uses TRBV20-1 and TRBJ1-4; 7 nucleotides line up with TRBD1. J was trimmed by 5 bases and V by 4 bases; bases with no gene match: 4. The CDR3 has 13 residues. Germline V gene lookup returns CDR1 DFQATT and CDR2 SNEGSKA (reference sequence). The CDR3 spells CSAKAGQNEKLFF. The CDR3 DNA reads TGCAGTGCTAAGGCGGGACAGAATGAAAAACTGTTTTTT.

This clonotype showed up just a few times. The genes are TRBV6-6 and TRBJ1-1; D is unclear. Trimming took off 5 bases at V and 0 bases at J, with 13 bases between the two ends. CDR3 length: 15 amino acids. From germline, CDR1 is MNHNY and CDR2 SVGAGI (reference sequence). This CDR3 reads CASSPIGRMNTEAFF. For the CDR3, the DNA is TGTGCCAGCAGTCCCATCGGACGGATGAACACTGAAGCTTTCTTT.

CDR3 sequence (DNA): TGTGCCAGCATCCGGGCAGGGATCTATGGCTACACCTTC. Its translation: CASIRAGIYGYTF. The chain carries TRBV2 and TRBJ1-2, with D possibly TRBD1 on 5 matching bases. The germline V gene encodes CDR1 SNHLY and CDR2 FYNNEI. The CDR3 is made up of 13 amino acids. V dropped 7 bases and J dropped 4 bases, with 13 bases sitting between them.

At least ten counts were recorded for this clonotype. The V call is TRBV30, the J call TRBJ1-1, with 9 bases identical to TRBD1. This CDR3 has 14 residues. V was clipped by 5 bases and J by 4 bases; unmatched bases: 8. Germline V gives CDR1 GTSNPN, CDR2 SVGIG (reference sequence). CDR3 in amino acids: CAWEKGTGSTEAFF. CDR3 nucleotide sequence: TGTGCCTGGGAGAAAGGGACAGGGAGCACTGAAGCTTTCTTT.

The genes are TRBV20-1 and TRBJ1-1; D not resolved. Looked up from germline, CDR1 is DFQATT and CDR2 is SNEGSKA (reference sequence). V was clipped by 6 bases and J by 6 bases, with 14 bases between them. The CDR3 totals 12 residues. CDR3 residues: CSALTPSSEAFF. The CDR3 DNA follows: TGCAGTGCCCTCACTCCCTCCTCTGAAGCTTTCTTT.

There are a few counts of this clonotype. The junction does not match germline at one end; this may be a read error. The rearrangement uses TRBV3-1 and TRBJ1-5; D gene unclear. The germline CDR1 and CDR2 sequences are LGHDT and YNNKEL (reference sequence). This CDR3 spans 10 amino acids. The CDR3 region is CASSQVYANF. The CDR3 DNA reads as TGTGCCAGCAGCCAAGTATATGCGAATTTT.

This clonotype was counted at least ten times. The CDR3 nucleotides read TGTGCCAGCAGTTACTACCGCACAGATACGCAGTATTTT. Amino acid sequence: CASSYYRTDTQYF. V usage is TRBV6-5 and J usage is TRBJ2-3, with D uncertain. Germline V gives CDR1 MNHEY, CDR2 SVGAGI. V was pared by 1 base and J by 1 base, with 3 bases between. The CDR3 spans 13 residues.

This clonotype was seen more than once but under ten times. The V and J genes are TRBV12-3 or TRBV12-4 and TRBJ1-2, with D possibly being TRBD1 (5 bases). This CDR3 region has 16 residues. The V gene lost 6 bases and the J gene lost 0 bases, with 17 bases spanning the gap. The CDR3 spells CASSDLDRVANYGYTF. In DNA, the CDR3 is TGTGCCAGCAGCGATCTCGACAGAGTAGCTAACTATGGCTACACCTTC.

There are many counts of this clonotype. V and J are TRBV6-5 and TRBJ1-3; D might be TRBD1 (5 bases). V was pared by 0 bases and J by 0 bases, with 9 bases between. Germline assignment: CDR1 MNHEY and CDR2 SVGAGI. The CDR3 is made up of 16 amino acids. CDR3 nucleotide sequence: TGTGCCAGCAGTTACTCCTCCCAGGGCTCTGGAAACACCATATATTTT. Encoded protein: CASSYSSQGSGNTIYF.

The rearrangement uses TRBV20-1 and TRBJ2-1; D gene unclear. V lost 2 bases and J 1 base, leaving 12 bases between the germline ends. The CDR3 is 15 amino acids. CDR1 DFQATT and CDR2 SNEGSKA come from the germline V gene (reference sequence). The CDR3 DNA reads TGCAGTGCTAGAACATGGGTCCAATCCTACAATGAGCAGTTCTTC. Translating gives CSARTWVQSYNEQFF.

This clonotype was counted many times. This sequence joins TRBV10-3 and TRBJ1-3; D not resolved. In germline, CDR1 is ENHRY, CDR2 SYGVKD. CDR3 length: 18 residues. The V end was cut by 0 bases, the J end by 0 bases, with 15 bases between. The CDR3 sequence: CAISESERLQSSGNTIYF. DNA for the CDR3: TGTGCCATCAGTGAGTCGGAGCGGCTACAGAGCTCTGGAAACACCATATATTTT.